This T cell receptor beta chain was found in a study of cytomegalovirus exposure and HLA in healthy donors. Study-wide context: Inside one of the first data releases sat about 91 million unique TCRs taken from HLA-typed donors.

Regarding the study as a whole: One cluster of highly shared sequence variants probably arose as a sequencing artifact. Immune exposure data for these donors was limited to CMV serostatus.

This clone occurred a few times. Its specificity is unknown. Trimming took 2 bases from V and 1 from J; bases not matched to a gene: 3. The length of the CDR3 is 15 residues. The germline CDR1 and CDR2 sequences are MNHNY and SVGAGI (reference sequence). In the PCR, 60 Vbeta and 13 Jbeta primers were used. Assay used: immunoSEQ multiplex PCR; TCRdb lists only in-frame clones, some missing. The sample holds around 100,000 clones, about four fifths seen once. The TCR sequence derives from a middle-aged man in good health and CMV-seropositive. Sequencing was done on a sample of PBMCs. The chain has TRBV6-6 and TRBJ1-1; TRBD1 matches 8 bases. The DNA of the CDR3 is TGTGCCAGCAGTTACACCGGACAGGGGAACACTGAAGCTTTCTTT. It is translated as CASSYTGQGNTEAFF.